The TCR beta chain under discussion was sequenced for a study of OX40 agonist ivuxolimab in advanced cancers. CDR3 length: 14 amino acids. CDR1 SNHLY and CDR2 FYNNEI come from the germline V gene. Deletions cut 1 base from V and 3 bases from J, with 9 bases between. Produced via immunoSEQ multiplex PCR; TCRdb's table is partial and in-frame only. The data contain 50,000 to 65,000 clones, more than 80% of them singletons. The rearrangement links TRBV2 to TRBJ1-2; D is possibly TRBD1 (6 bases). Material: CD4+ or CD8+ T cells sorted from blood, obtained in a trial of the OX40 agonist ivuxolimab. The sequence came from an adult with an advanced solid tumor such as melanoma, head and neck, liver or kidney cancer. This CDR3 reads CASSEDAGDYGYTF. CDR3 coding DNA: TGTGCCAGCAGTGAAGACGCAGGGGACTATGGCTACACCTTC.